These 22 T cell receptor beta chains were sequenced from one sample in a study of blood T cell repertoires in COVID-19. Here immunoSEQ multiplex PCR was the method, and the copy in TCRdb shows in-frame clones only, minus some. Of tens of thousands of clones in the sample, more than 70% were seen once. The material sequenced was peripheral blood. These receptors all stem from a man at least 80 years old with active or convalescent COVID-19.

V usage is TRBV3-1 (or the pseudogene TRBV3-2) and J usage is TRBJ2-3; no clear D. The CDR3 spans 21 residues. The germline V and J ends were trimmed by 0 bases and 2 bases, with 27 bases remaining between them. Looked up from germline, CDR1 is LGHDT and CDR2 is YNNKEL (reference sequence). The chain's CDR3 is CASSQDHPGLVTFGYTDTQYF. DNA for the CDR3: TGTGCCAGCAGCCAAGATCACCCAGGCCTTGTCACATTTGGGTACACAGATACGCAGTATTTT.

The rearrangement joins TRBV19 to TRBJ1-5; 9 bases line up with TRBD1. Per germline, CDR1 LNHDA and CDR2 SQIVND (reference sequence). The CDR3 has 16 residues. Trimming removed 6 bases from V and 2 bases from J; junction bases left unmatched: 8. The CDR3 DNA sequence: TGTGCCAGTAGACCACTACAGGGGGCAGGCAATCAGCCCCAGCATTTT. This sequence encodes CASRPLQGAGNQPQHF. Together with reference TRBV19 and TRBJ1-5, the CDR3 gives the full variable domain: DGGITQSPKYLFRKEGQNVTLSCEQNLNHDAMYWYRQDPGQGLRLIYYSQIVNDFQKGDIAEGYSVSREKKESFPLTVTSAQKNPTAFYLCASRPLQGAGNQPQHFGDGTRLSIL.

This clone came up once. The chain carries TRBV23-1 and TRBJ2-7, with D possibly being TRBD1 (6 bases). TRBV23-1 is an ORF, and what it does is uncertain. The CDR3 totals 17 residues. The V and J ends lost 2 bases and 2 bases respectively, with 19 bases between them. CDR3 nucleotides: TGCGCCAGCAGTCAAGACAGGCTATGGCGGTTTCCCTACGAGCAGTACTTC. As protein: CASSQDRLWRFPYEQYF.

The chain couples TRBV7-8 to TRBJ2-5; 10 bases align to TRBD1. Trimming cost V 2 bases and J 1 base; bases outside gene matches: 13. The CDR3 length is 19 residues. From germline, CDR1 is SGHVS and CDR2 FQNEAQ. CDR3 sequence: CASSLRGQGTDYFQETQYF. The CDR3 nucleotides are TGTGCCAGCAGCTTACGGGGACAGGGGACGGATTATTTCCAAGAGACCCAGTACTTC.

The CDR3 sequence is CATGIANTGELFF. DNA for the CDR3: TGTGCCACGGGAATCGCGAACACCGGGGAGCTGTTTTTT. The chain is built from TRBV12-3 or TRBV12-4 and TRBJ2-2, with D tentatively TRBD2 (5 bases). Trimming pared 10 bases from V and 0 bases from J, leaving 9 bases between. The CDR3 is 13 residues long.

The chain has TRBV3-1 (or the pseudogene TRBV3-2) and TRBJ1-5; 7 bases are shared with TRBD1. Unmatched junction bases numbered 8, after V lost 4 bases and J lost 2 bases. The germline V gene encodes CDR1 LGHDT and CDR2 YNNKEL (reference sequence). This CDR3 is built from 16 residues. CDR3 sequence (DNA): TGTGCCAGCAGCCCGGGACAGTTGACGGGCAATCAGCCCCAGCATTTT. Translation: CASSPGQLTGNQPQHF.

This rearrangement joins TRBV9 to TRBJ1-1; TRBD1 matches 11 bases. The CDR3 length is 14 residues. Germline CDR1 and CDR2: SGDLS and YYNGEE. V lost 4 bases, J lost 10 bases, and 9 bases stayed unmatched. The CDR3 DNA reads TGTGCCAGCAGCACCCTCCCGGGACAGGGGGTAGCTTTCTTT. It codes for CASSTLPGQGVAFF.

V usage is TRBV6-5 and J usage is TRBJ1-3; 8 bases are shared with TRBD1. Germline V gene data show CDR1 as MNHEY and CDR2 as SVGAGI. J was trimmed by 4 bases and V by 6 bases; bases with no gene match: 5. The CDR3 extends over 14 amino acids. Here the CDR3 DNA reads TGTGCCAGCAGGAGGACAGGGAACGGAAACACCATATATTTT. It is translated as CASRRTGNGNTIYF.

The chain is built from TRBV12-5 and TRBJ2-7, with D unresolved. Trimming pared 1 base from V and 2 bases from J, leaving 9 bases between. CDR1 and CDR2 from the germline V gene are LGHNT and FRNRAP. The CDR3 extends over 14 amino acids. The chain's CDR3 is CASGLDHLTYEQYF. In DNA form, the CDR3 reads TGTGCTAGTGGTTTGGACCACTTAACCTACGAGCAGTACTTC.

The gene calls are TRBV19 and TRBJ2-5; 10 bases match TRBD2. V was pared by 5 bases and J by 0 bases, with 9 bases of the junction left unmatched. Germline lookup yields CDR1 LNHDA and CDR2 SQIVND (reference sequence). The length of the CDR3 is 17 residues. DNA of the CDR3: TGTGCCAGTAGTCGTGGAGCTAGCGGGGGAGACCAAGAGACCCAGTACTTC. The encoded protein is CASSRGASGGDQETQYF.

The rearrangement joins TRBV10-1 to TRBJ2-5; D not resolved. This CDR3 region has 13 residues. CDR1 WNHNN and CDR2 SYGVQD come from the germline V gene (reference sequence). The V and J ends lost 5 bases and 4 bases respectively, with 11 bases between them. CDR3 in DNA: TGCGCCAGCAGTCCGACATTACTAGAGACCCAGTACTTC. Translating it yields CASSPTLLETQYF.

The chain combines TRBV5-1 with TRBJ1-2; 11 nucleotides agree with TRBD1. The CDR3 spans 17 residues. J gave up 0 bases and V 5 bases, and 9 bases lay outside the gene matches. Germline-derived CDR1 and CDR2 are SGHRS and YFSETQ. CDR3 in DNA: TGCGCCAGCAGGGGACAGGGGGTCGACTCTCCTAACTATGGCTACACCTTC. Amino acid sequence: CASRGQGVDSPNYGYTF.

This clone was detected only a few times. The chain is built from TRBV7-9 and TRBJ1-4, with no clear D. There are 15 residues in the CDR3. Germline CDR1 is SEHNR and CDR2 is FQNEAQ (reference sequence). The ends were cut back, 1 base at V and 7 bases at J, with 13 bases in the middle. CDR3 DNA sequence: TGTGCCAGCAGCTTAGGAGGAGATCCGAGTGAAAAACTGTTTTTT. As protein: CASSLGGDPSEKLFF.

CDR3 in amino acids: CASSLDRVPGGGYTF. CDR3 coding DNA: TGTGCCAGCAGCCTAGACAGGGTGCCGGGAGGGGGCTACACCTTC. This chain joins TRBV3-1 (or the pseudogene TRBV3-2) and TRBJ1-2, with TRBD1 matching 7 bases. Germline CDR1 reads LGHDT; CDR2 reads YNNKEL (reference sequence). This CDR3 is built from 15 residues. With 4 bases clipped from V and 8 bases from J, the junction kept 13 bases outside the gene matches.

V gene TRBV18 combines with J gene TRBJ2-1, with D perhaps TRBD2 (5 bases). The length of the CDR3 is 14 residues. CDR1 and CDR2 (germline): KGHSH, LQKENI. Trimming removed 3 bases at V and 7 bases at J, with 13 bases between. CDR3 amino acids: CASSPLTGMNEQFF. CDR3 DNA: TGTGCCAGCTCACCCCTTACGGGAATGAATGAGCAGTTCTTC.

CDR3 sequence reads: CAWSAGTGGPTDTQYF. The CDR3 DNA reads TGTGCCTGGAGTGCTGGGACAGGGGGTCCCACAGATACGCAGTATTTT. V gene TRBV30 combines with J gene TRBJ2-3, with 11 bases that match TRBD1. Trimming at V came to 1 base and at J to 2 bases, leaving 5 bases not matched to a gene. CDR3 size: 16 residues. Germline assignment: CDR1 GTSNPN and CDR2 SVGIG (reference sequence).

The chain combines TRBV19 with TRBJ2-3; 11 bases agree with TRBD2. Germline V gives CDR1 LNHDA, CDR2 SQIVND (reference sequence). V lost 3 bases and J lost 5; bases outside the gene matches: 4. The CDR3 extends over 15 amino acids. CDR3 in DNA: TGTGCCAGTAGTATTTTGGGACTAGCGGAAGATACGCAGTATTTT. This encodes CASSILGLAEDTQYF.

The chain carries TRBV27 and TRBJ2-7, with a weak D call TRBD1 (6 bases). Germline values: CDR1 MNHEY, CDR2 SMNVEV (reference sequence). V lost 3 bases to trimming and J lost 2 bases, with 8 bases between them. There are 13 residues in the CDR3. CDR3 nucleotides: TGTGCCAGCAGTTTGGACAGAGCCTACGAGCAGTACTTC. This codes for CASSLDRAYEQYF.

J is TRBJ1-5 and V is TRBV15; unclear D gene. V lost 1 base to trimming and J lost 5 bases, with 18 bases between them. The CDR3 sequence is 17 residues long. Germline-derived CDR1 and CDR2 are LNHNV and YYDKDF (reference sequence). CDR3 region: CATSRGFGSAEYQPQHF. The CDR3 DNA is TGTGCCACCAGCAGAGGTTTTGGGTCAGCGGAATATCAGCCCCAGCATTTT.

The chain recombines TRBV7-8 with TRBJ2-7; 12 bases fit TRBD1. V trimming: 5 bases; J trimming: 4 bases; junction bases outside the gene matches: 6. The germline CDR1 and CDR2 sequences are SGHVS and FQNEAQ. The CDR3 extends over 15 amino acids. As DNA, the CDR3 is TGTGCCAGCAGCACAGGGACAGGGGGCTGGTACGAGCAGTACTTC. Residues: CASSTGTGGWYEQYF.

For the CDR3, the DNA is TGCAGCGTTGATAGGGGTCAAGATACGCAGTATTTT. This gives the protein CSVDRGQDTQYF. The J gene is TRBJ2-3, the V gene TRBV29-1; D is perhaps TRBD1 (5 bases). Germline V gives CDR1 SQVTM, CDR2 ANQGSEA. V was shortened by 3 bases and J by 5 bases, with 9 bases between the two germline ends. The CDR3 runs 12 residues.

This clone was seen only once. The genes are TRBV9 and TRBJ2-1, with 7 bases that match TRBD1. The CDR3 contains 13 residues. V lost 7 bases to trimming and J lost 6 bases; unmatched junction nucleotides: 7. Germline V lookup: CDR1 SGDLS, CDR2 YYNGEE. The CDR3 DNA reads TGTGCCAGCGCTTGGGACAGTTCCAATGAGCAGTTCTTC. Protein sequence: CASAWDSSNEQFF.